Included here is one T cell receptor (beta chain) sequence, with context. The antigen remains undetermined. Germline CDR1 and CDR2: MNHEY and SVGAGI. The CDR3 runs to 15 residues. Trimming took off 3 bases at V and 3 bases at J, with 14 bases between the two ends. This specimen comes from a study of shared clonotypes between healthy human individuals. Study in general: The donor group consisted of two women and three men, aged 18 to 49.

The study's findings and limits: Investigators collected only blood, and repertoires in tissues likely differ.

An assay was performed, and its level was deep. Assay used: immunoSEQ multiplex PCR; TCRdb lists only in-frame clones, some missing. The sample lists approximately 470,000 clones; approximately 78% were seen once. The V gene is TRBV6-5, the J gene TRBJ1-2, with a weak D call TRBD1 (6 bases). The clonotype comes from a woman aged 35 to 49 in good health. Some clones in this sample may be carry-over from other donors' samples. The sample taken for sequencing was PBMCs. CDR3 protein: CASSYFVGADYGYTF. Here the CDR3 DNA reads TGTGCCAGCAGTTATTTTGTGGGGGCGGACTATGGCTACACCTTC.